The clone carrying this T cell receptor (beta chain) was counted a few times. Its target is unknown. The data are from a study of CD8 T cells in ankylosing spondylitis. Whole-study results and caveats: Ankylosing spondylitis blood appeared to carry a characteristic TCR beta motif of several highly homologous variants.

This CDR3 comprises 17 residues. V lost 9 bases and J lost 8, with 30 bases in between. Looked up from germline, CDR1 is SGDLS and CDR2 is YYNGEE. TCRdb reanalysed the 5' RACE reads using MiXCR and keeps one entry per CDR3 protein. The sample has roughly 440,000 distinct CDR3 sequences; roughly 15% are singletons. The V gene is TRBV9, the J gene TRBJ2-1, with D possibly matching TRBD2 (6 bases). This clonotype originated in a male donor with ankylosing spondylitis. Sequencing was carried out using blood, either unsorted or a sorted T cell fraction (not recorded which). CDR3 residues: CANPPGMGLQRLDEQFF. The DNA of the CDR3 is TGTGCCAATCCACCCGGGATGGGACTCCAGCGCCTGGATGAGCAGTTCTTC. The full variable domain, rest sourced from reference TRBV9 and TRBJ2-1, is DSGVTQTPKHLITATGQRVTLRCSPRSGDLSVYWYQQSLDQGLQFLIQYYNGEERAKGNILERFSAQQFPDLHSELNLSSLELGDSALYFCANPPGMGLQRLDEQFFGPGTRLTVL.